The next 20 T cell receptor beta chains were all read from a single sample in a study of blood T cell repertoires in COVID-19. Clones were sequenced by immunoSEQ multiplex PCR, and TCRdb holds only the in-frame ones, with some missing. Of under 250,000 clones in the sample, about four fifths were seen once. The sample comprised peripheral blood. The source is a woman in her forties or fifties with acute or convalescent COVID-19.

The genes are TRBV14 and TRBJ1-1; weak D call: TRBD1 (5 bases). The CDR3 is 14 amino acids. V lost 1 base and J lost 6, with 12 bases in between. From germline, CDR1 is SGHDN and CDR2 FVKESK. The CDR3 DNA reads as TGTGCCAGCAGCCAAGGGGGGGGATCGGCTGAAGCTTTCTTT. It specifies CASSQGGGSAEAFF. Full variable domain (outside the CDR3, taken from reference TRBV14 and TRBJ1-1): EAGVTQFPSHSVIEKGQTVTLRCDPISGHDNLYWYRRVMGKEIKFLLHFVKESKQDESGMPNNRFLAERTGGTYSTLKVQPAELEDSGVYFCASSQGGGSAEAFFGQGTRLTVV.

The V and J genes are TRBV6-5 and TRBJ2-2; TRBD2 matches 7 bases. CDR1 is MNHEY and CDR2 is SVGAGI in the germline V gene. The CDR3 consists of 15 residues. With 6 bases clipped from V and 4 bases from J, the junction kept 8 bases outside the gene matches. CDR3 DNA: TGTGCCAGCAGCTACGGGGGGATCGGCACCGGGGAGCTGTTTTTT. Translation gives CASSYGGIGTGELFF.

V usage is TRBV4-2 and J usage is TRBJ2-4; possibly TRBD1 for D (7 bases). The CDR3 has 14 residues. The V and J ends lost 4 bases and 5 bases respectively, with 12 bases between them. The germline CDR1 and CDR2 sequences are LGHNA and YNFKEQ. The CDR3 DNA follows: TGTGCCAGCAGCCCGGGGGACAGAGAAAACATTCAGTACTTC. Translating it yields CASSPGDRENIQYF.

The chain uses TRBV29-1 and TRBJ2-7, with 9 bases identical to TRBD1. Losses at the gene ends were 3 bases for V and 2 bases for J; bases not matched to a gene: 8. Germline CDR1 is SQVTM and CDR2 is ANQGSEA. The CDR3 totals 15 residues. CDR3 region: CSVERGTGRPYEQYF. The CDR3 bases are TGCAGCGTTGAGAGGGGGACAGGGAGACCCTACGAGCAGTACTTC.

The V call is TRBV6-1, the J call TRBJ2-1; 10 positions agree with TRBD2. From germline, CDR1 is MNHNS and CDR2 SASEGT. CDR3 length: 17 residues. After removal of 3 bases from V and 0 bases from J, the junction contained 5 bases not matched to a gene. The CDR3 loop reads CASSDPLAGGSYNEQFF. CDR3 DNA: TGTGCCAGCAGTGACCCCTTAGCGGGAGGCTCCTACAATGAGCAGTTCTTC.

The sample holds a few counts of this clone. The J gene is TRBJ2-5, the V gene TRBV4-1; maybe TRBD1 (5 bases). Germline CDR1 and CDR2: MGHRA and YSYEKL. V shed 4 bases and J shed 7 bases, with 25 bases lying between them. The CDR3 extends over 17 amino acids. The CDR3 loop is CASSLGERGGSVRTQYF. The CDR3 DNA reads TGCGCCAGCAGCCTCGGCGAAAGGGGTGGCAGTGTACGGACCCAGTACTTC.

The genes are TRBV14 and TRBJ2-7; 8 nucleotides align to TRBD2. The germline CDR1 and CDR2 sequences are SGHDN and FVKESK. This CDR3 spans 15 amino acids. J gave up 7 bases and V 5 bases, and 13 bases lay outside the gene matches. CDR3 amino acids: CASSRIAGRTGEQYF. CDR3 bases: TGTGCCAGCAGCAGGATAGCGGGGCGGACGGGGGAGCAGTACTTC.

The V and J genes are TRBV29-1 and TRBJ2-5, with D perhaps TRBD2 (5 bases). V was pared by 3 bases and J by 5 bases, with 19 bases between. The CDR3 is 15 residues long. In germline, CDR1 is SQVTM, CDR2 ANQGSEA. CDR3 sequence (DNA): TGCAGCGTTGATAGACTACTTAGGGTCGGGGAGACCCAGTACTTC. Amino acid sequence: CSVDRLLRVGETQYF.

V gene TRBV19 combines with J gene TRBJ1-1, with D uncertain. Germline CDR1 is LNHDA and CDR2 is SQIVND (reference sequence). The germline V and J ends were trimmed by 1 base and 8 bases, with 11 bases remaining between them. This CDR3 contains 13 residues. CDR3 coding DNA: TGTGCCAGTAGTATAGTAGCGACATCCGAAGCTTTCTTT. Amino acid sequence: CASSIVATSEAFF.

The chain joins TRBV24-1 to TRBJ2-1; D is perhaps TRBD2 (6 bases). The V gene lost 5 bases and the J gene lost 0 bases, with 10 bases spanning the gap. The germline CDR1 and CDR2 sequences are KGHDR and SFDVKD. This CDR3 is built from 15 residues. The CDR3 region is CATSGYGGSYNEQFF. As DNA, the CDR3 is TGTGCCACCAGTGGTTACGGGGGCTCCTACAATGAGCAGTTCTTC.

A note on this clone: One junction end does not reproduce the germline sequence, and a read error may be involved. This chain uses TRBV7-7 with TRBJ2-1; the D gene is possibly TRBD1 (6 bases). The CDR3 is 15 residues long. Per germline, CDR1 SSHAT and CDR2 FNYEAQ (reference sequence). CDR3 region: CASSLGGAGANEQFF. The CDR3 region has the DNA TGTGCTAGCAGCTTAGGGGGTGCAGGGGCGAATGAGCAGTTCTTC.

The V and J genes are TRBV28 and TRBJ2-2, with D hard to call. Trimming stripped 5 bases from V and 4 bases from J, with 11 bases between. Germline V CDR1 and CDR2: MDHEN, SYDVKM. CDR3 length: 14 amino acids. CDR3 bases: TGTGCCAGCAGTGAGAGCCTCGGCACCGGGGAGCTGTTTTTT. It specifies CASSESLGTGELFF.

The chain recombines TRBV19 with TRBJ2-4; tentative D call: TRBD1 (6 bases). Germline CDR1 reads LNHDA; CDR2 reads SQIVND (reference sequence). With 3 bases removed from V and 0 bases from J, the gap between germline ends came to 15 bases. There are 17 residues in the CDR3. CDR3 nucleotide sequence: TGTGCCAGTAGTATTCCGGGACACCCAATAGCCAAAAACATTCAGTACTTC. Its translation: CASSIPGHPIAKNIQYF.

The CDR3 region has the DNA TGTGCCAGCAGACCGGGACAGGGATGGGCTTTCTTT. It codes for CASRPGQGWAFF. This chain uses TRBV6-5 with TRBJ1-1, with 9 bases lining up with TRBD1. Germline CDR1 is MNHEY and CDR2 is SVGAGI. J was trimmed by 11 bases and V by 6 bases; bases with no gene match: 7. The CDR3 has 12 amino acids.

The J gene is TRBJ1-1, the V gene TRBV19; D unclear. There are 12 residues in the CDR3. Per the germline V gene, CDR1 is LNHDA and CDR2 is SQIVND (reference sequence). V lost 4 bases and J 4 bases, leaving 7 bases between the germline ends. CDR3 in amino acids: CASSRGVTEAFF. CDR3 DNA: TGTGCCAGTAGTAGGGGAGTCACTGAAGCTTTCTTT.

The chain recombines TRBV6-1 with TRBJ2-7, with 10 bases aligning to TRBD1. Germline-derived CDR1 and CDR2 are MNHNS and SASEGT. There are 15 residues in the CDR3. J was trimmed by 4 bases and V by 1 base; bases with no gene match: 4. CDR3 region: CASSEGQGAIYEQYF. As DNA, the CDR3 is TGTGCCAGCAGTGAAGGACAGGGGGCAATATACGAGCAGTACTTC.

CDR3 bases: TGCAGCGTTGAAGAAGGATTCGGGAGTACGCAGTATTTT. The encoded protein is CSVEEGFGSTQYF. The chain couples TRBV29-1 to TRBJ2-3, with D perhaps matching TRBD2 (6 bases). Trimming took 0 bases from V and 8 from J, leaving 12 bases between them. The CDR3 consists of 13 residues. CDR1 is SQVTM, CDR2 ANQGSEA, per germline.

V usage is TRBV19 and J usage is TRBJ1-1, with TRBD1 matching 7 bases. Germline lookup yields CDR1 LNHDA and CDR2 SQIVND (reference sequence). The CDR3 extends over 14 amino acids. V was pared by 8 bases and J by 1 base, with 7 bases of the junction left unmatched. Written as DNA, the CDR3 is TGTGCCAGTCGGACAGGCCGTGGGAACACTGAAGCTTTCTTT. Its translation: CASRTGRGNTEAFF.

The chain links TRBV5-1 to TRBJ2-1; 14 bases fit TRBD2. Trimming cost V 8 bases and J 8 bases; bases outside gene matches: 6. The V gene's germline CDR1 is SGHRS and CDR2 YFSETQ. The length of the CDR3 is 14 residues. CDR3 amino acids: CASSTSGRADEQFF. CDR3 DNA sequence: TGCGCCAGTTCGACTAGCGGGAGGGCGGATGAGCAGTTCTTC.

The CDR3 DNA follows: TGTGCCAGCAGTTTAGTTTGGGGACAGGGAGCTAATGAGCAGTTCTTC. Translation: CASSLVWGQGANEQFF. The chain couples TRBV28 to TRBJ2-1; 9 positions match TRBD1. Trimming took 2 bases from V and 7 from J; bases not matched to a gene: 9. Germline values: CDR1 MDHEN, CDR2 SYDVKM. CDR3 size: 16 residues.